The 28 T cell receptor beta chains listed next were all sequenced from one sample in a study of blood T cell repertoires in COVID-19. Generated by immunoSEQ multiplex PCR, the TCRdb table keeps only in-frame clones and is missing some. The data hold about 220,000 clones, with 70% to 85% observed a single time. Source material: PBMCs or T cells enriched from blood (not recorded which). All receptors come from a man in his forties who had recovered from COVID-19.

This clone occurred a few times. The CDR3 loop reads CASSASGGKYGYTF. CDR3 nucleotides: TGTGCCAGCAGCGCGAGCGGGGGGAAGTATGGCTACACCTTC. The gene calls are TRBV9 and TRBJ1-2; perhaps TRBD1 as D (5 bases). The CDR3 runs 14 residues. Trimming stripped 3 bases from V and 5 bases from J, with 14 bases between. The germline CDR1 and CDR2 sequences are SGDLS and YYNGEE.

The chain uses TRBV5-6 and TRBJ1-2, with D maybe TRBD1 (6 bases). The CDR3 covers 16 residues. Germline V gene sequence: CDR1 SGHDT, CDR2 YYEEEE. V was trimmed by 0 bases and J by 0 bases, leaving 12 bases between them. The CDR3 sequence: CASSLVATGTNYGYTF. The CDR3, as DNA: TGTGCCAGCAGCTTGGTAGCGACAGGAACTAACTATGGCTACACCTTC.

V is TRBV29-1 and J is TRBJ2-1; 8 bases are shared with TRBD2. J gave up 1 base and V 0 bases, and 5 bases lay outside the gene matches. The CDR3 covers 16 residues. Germline lookup yields CDR1 SQVTM and CDR2 ANQGSEA. DNA for the CDR3: TGCAGCGTTGAAGATCTAGCGGGTGGGTCCTACAATGAGCAGTTCTTC. This encodes CSVEDLAGGSYNEQFF.

This chain links TRBV6-5 with TRBJ1-2, with TRBD1 identical over 8 bases. The CDR3 is 14 amino acids. The V gene's germline CDR1 is MNHEY and CDR2 SVGAGI. J gave up 4 bases and V 4 bases, and 5 bases lay outside the gene matches. As DNA, the CDR3 is TGTGCCAGCAGTTTGGACAGGGTTGTCTATGGCTACACCTTC. Its protein is CASSLDRVVYGYTF.

This chain connects TRBV2 to TRBJ2-7; D call uncertain. Germline CDR1 SNHLY, CDR2 FYNNEI. V was cut by 3 bases and J by 3 bases, with 9 bases left in between. The CDR3 sequence is 13 residues long. CDR3 protein: CASSESVYYEQYF. As DNA, the CDR3 is TGTGCCAGCAGTGAGAGCGTGTACTACGAGCAGTACTTC.

This rearrangement joins TRBV18 to TRBJ1-3; TRBD1 is a possible D gene (5 bases). V was cut by 1 base and J by 4 bases, with 11 bases left in between. The CDR3 totals 15 residues. Germline V gene sequence: CDR1 KGHSH, CDR2 LQKENI. This CDR3 is CASSPLGGSGNTIYF. The CDR3 DNA reads TGTGCCAGCTCACCACTGGGGGGTTCCGGAAACACCATATATTTT.

This sequence joins TRBV11-2 and TRBJ2-7; 7 bases align to TRBD1. The germline V gene encodes CDR1 SGHAT and CDR2 FQNNGV. With V trimmed by 5 bases and J by 4 bases, 14 bases remained unmatched. CDR3 length equals 16 residues. The CDR3 nucleotides are TGTGCCAGCAGCATACCTACAGGGGCGGTAACTTACGAGCAGTACTTC. Protein product: CASSIPTGAVTYEQYF.

V and J are TRBV6-4 and TRBJ2-3, with 7 bases that match TRBD2. Germline V CDR1 and CDR2: MRHNA, SNTAGT. Trimming took 6 bases from V and 4 from J; bases not matched to a gene: 10. This CDR3 is 15 amino acids long. This CDR3 is CASSDRWGGADTQYF. CDR3 nucleotide sequence: TGTGCCAGCAGCGACCGATGGGGGGGGGCAGATACGCAGTATTTT.

V usage is TRBV28 and J usage is TRBJ1-2, with TRBD1 identical over 8 bases. Germline assignment: CDR1 MDHEN and CDR2 SYDVKM. The CDR3 sequence is 14 residues long. Unmatched junction bases numbered 9, after V lost 4 bases and J lost 8 bases. This CDR3 is CASSSIRTGFGYTF. The CDR3 region has the DNA TGTGCCAGCAGTTCCATCCGGACAGGGTTCGGCTACACCTTC.

This clone was seen only once. The V and J genes are TRBV5-4 and TRBJ2-3; TRBD2 might be the D (7 bases). From germline, CDR1 is SGHNT and CDR2 YYREEE (reference sequence). V lost 5 bases and J 2 bases, leaving 18 bases between the germline ends. The CDR3 consists of 16 residues. In DNA, the CDR3 is TGTGCCAGCAGTCTTACTCGGGGGGCACCCACAGATACGCAGTATTTT. This gives the protein CASSLTRGAPTDTQYF.

The rearrangement uses TRBV6-5 and TRBJ2-5, with 8 bases that match TRBD1. Germline V gene lookup returns CDR1 MNHEY and CDR2 SVGAGI. The CDR3 totals 15 residues. The J segment lost 5 bases and the V segment lost 0 bases, leaving 5 bases of the junction unmatched. The CDR3 region has the DNA TGTGCCAGCAGTTACTCGCCAGGGGGCATGGAGACCCAGTACTTC. This encodes CASSYSPGGMETQYF.

V gene TRBV7-9 combines with J gene TRBJ1-5; 10 bases align to TRBD1. This CDR3 has 17 residues. Looked up from germline, CDR1 is SEHNR and CDR2 is FQNEAQ (reference sequence). Losses at the gene ends were 1 base for V and 2 bases for J; bases not matched to a gene: 5. The CDR3 protein is CASSLVRQGAGNQPQHF. CDR3 in DNA: TGTGCCAGCAGCTTAGTCCGACAGGGGGCCGGCAATCAGCCCCAGCATTTT.

The V gene is TRBV5-4, the J gene TRBJ2-7, with TRBD1 matching 11 bases. The germline gives CDR1 SGHNT, CDR2 YYREEE (reference sequence). V lost 0 bases, J lost 3 bases, and 2 bases stayed unmatched. The CDR3 is made up of 15 amino acids. The DNA of the CDR3 is TGTGCCAGCAGCTTGGGGGGGACAGGGGGCTACGAGCAGTACTTC. Translating gives CASSLGGTGGYEQYF.

The chain couples TRBV28 to TRBJ1-2; D call uncertain. Germline CDR1 reads MDHEN; CDR2 reads SYDVKM. The V gene lost 11 bases and the J gene lost 3 bases, with 10 bases spanning the gap. This CDR3 comprises 11 residues. The CDR3 nucleotides are TGTGCCTCGGTGGGAGACTATGGCTACACCTTC. This sequence encodes CASVGDYGYTF.

The J gene is TRBJ1-2, the V gene TRBV7-3; 8 nucleotides line up with TRBD1. With 2 bases clipped from V and 8 bases from J, the junction kept 4 bases outside the gene matches. CDR1 and CDR2 (germline): SGHTA, FQGTGA. CDR3 length: 13 amino acids. The CDR3 coding sequence is TGTGCCAGCAGCTTAGACAGGGGTTCCGGCTACACCTTC. The encoded protein is CASSLDRGSGYTF.

V and J are TRBV5-4 and TRBJ1-6, with 7 bases aligning to TRBD1. Trimming cost V 2 bases and J 5 bases; bases outside gene matches: 4. The CDR3 sequence is 15 residues long. Germline CDR1 SGHNT, CDR2 YYREEE (reference sequence). The CDR3 is CASSLRDRDNSPLHF. CDR3 in DNA: TGTGCCAGCAGCTTACGGGACAGAGATAATTCACCCCTCCACTTT.

The chain couples TRBV27 to TRBJ1-3, with D possibly matching TRBD1 (5 bases). Germline loops: CDR1 MNHEY, CDR2 SMNVEV (reference sequence). The V and J ends lost 5 bases and 2 bases respectively, with 10 bases between them. The CDR3 runs to 14 residues. The CDR3: CASSQRQTGNTIYF. CDR3 DNA sequence: TGTGCCAGCAGTCAACGACAGACTGGAAACACCATATATTTT.

The genes are TRBV5-1 and TRBJ1-4; no clear D. The CDR3 is 15 residues long. With 1 base removed from V and 0 bases from J, the gap between germline ends came to 7 bases. Germline V gene data show CDR1 as SGHRS and CDR2 as YFSETQ. The CDR3 spells CASSLQVATNEKLFF. The CDR3 DNA follows: TGCGCCAGCAGCTTGCAGGTTGCAACTAATGAAAAACTGTTTTTT. Full variable domain (remainder filled in from reference TRBV5-1 and TRBJ1-4): KAGVTQTPRYLIKTRGQQVTLSCSPISGHRSVSWYQQTPGQGLQFLFEYFSETQRNKGNFPGRFSGRQFSNSRSEMNVSTLELGDSALYLCASSLQVATNEKLFFGSGTQLSVL.

The chain joins TRBV28 to TRBJ1-2, with 9 bases lining up with TRBD1. CDR3 length: 15 residues. Germline V lookup: CDR1 MDHEN, CDR2 SYDVKM. V lost 6 bases and J lost 4; bases outside the gene matches: 9. This chain's CDR3 is CASRPQGAYGYGYTF. Here the CDR3 DNA reads TGTGCCAGCAGACCACAGGGGGCGTATGGCTATGGCTACACCTTC.

V usage is TRBV24-1 and J usage is TRBJ2-2; 9 bases match TRBD2. The CDR3 has 19 amino acids. Germline V CDR1 and CDR2: KGHDR, SFDVKD. The junction had 15 bases not matched to a gene; V was cut back by 4 bases and J by 4 bases. This CDR3 reads CATSDPLIVAGGFTGELFF. The CDR3 nucleotides read TGTGCCACCAGTGACCCGCTTATTGTGGCGGGAGGGTTCACCGGGGAGCTGTTTTTT.

The chain uses TRBV6-5 and TRBJ1-1; no firm D call. This CDR3 comprises 13 residues. V was cut by 5 bases and J by 0 bases, with 7 bases left in between. Germline values: CDR1 MNHEY, CDR2 SVGAGI. The CDR3 DNA reads TGTGCCAGCAGTCGTCAGATGAACACTGAAGCTTTCTTT. The encoded protein is CASSRQMNTEAFF.

V is TRBV4-3 and J is TRBJ2-3; D gene unclear. Germline CDR1 and CDR2: LGHNA and YSLEER. The ends were cut back, 0 bases at V and 3 bases at J, with 7 bases in the middle. The CDR3 covers 14 residues. For the CDR3, the DNA is TGCGCCAGCAGCCAAGAATCCATTACAGATACGCAGTATTTT. Protein: CASSQESITDTQYF.

This clone was seen more than once but under ten times. The chain links TRBV19 to TRBJ1-2, with 11 bases fitting TRBD1. V lost 9 bases and J lost 5; bases outside the gene matches: 5. This CDR3 is built from 13 residues. Germline-derived CDR1 and CDR2 are LNHDA and SQIVND (reference sequence). The CDR3, as DNA: TGTGCCAGCAGGGACAGGGGGTTTTATGGCTACACCTTC. Amino acid sequence: CASRDRGFYGYTF.

This chain joins TRBV7-8 and TRBJ1-6, with 8 bases that match TRBD1. With V trimmed by 2 bases and J by 7 bases, 4 bases remained unmatched. The CDR3 is made up of 15 amino acids. Looked up from germline, CDR1 is SGHVS and CDR2 is FQNEAQ. The chain's CDR3 is CASSLRTGRNSPLHF. CDR3 DNA: TGTGCCAGCAGCTTACGGACAGGGAGGAATTCACCCCTCCACTTT.

This clone showed up just once. The rearrangement uses TRBV9 and TRBJ2-2; D may be TRBD2 (5 bases). The V end was cut by 10 bases, the J end by 4 bases, with 14 bases between. Germline lookup yields CDR1 SGDLS and CDR2 YYNGEE. The length of the CDR3 is 13 residues. DNA of the CDR3: TGTGCCTCAGACCCCGAGGGCACCGGGGAGCTGTTTTTT. Translated: CASDPEGTGELFF.

The chain is built from TRBV7-2 and TRBJ2-7, with TRBD2 identical over 11 bases. The length of the CDR3 is 14 residues. The V segment lost 1 base and the J segment 4 bases; nucleotides outside the gene matches: 0. The germline V gene encodes CDR1 SGHTA and CDR2 FQGNSA. In DNA form, the CDR3 reads TGTGCCAGCAGCTTAGGACTAGCGGGGTACGAGCAGTACTTC. Translation gives CASSLGLAGYEQYF. Full variable domain (missing parts from reference TRBV7-2 and TRBJ2-7): GAGVSQSPSNKVTEKGKDVELRCDPISGHTALYWYRQSLGQGLEFLIYFQGNSAPDKSGLPSDRFSAERTGGSVSTLTIQRTQQEDSAVYLCASSLGLAGYEQYFGPGTRLTVT.

The V call is TRBV2, the J call TRBJ1-5; 8 bases line up with TRBD1. The CDR3 loop spans 16 amino acids. V dropped 2 bases and J dropped 3; count of bases not matched to a gene: 6. The V gene's germline CDR1 is SNHLY and CDR2 FYNNEI. CDR3 region: CASSERGQEFNQPQHF. CDR3 coding DNA: TGTGCCAGCAGTGAACGGGGACAGGAGTTCAATCAGCCCCAGCATTTT.

The chain uses TRBV18 and TRBJ2-1; TRBD2 matches 8 bases. This CDR3 has 15 residues. J gave up 5 bases and V 5 bases, and 8 bases lay outside the gene matches. Per the germline V gene, CDR1 is KGHSH and CDR2 is LQKENI. CDR3: CASSSGLGGNNEQFF. CDR3 nucleotide sequence: TGTGCCAGCTCATCGGGACTAGGGGGAAACAATGAGCAGTTCTTC. The whole variable domain, remainder taken from reference TRBV18 and TRBJ2-1, is NAGVMQNPRHLVRRRGQEARLRCSPMKGHSHVYWYRQLPEEGLKFMVYLQKENIIDESGMPKERFSAEFPKEGPSILRIQQVVRGDSAAYFCASSSGLGGNNEQFFGPGTRLTVL.